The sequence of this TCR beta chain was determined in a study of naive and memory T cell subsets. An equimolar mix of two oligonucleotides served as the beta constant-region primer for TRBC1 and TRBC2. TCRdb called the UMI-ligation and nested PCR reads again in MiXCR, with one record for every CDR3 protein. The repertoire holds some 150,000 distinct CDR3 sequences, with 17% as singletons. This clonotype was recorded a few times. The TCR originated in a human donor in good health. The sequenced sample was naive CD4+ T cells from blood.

CDR3 amino acids: CASSPTGRAGGNNEQFF. The CDR3 bases are TGTGCCAGCAGCCCGACTGGCCGTGCGGGAGGAAACAATGAGCAGTTCTTC. The chain is built from TRBV7-9 and TRBJ2-1, with 8 bases aligning to TRBD2. Germline CDR1 reads SEHNR; CDR2 reads FQNEAQ (reference sequence). The CDR3 covers 17 residues. The ends lost 5 bases at V and 5 bases at J; junction bases unmatched: 14.